The rows below give T cell receptor beta chains drawn from one sample of a study of blood T cell repertoires in COVID-19. The data were produced by immunoSEQ multiplex PCR, yet TCRdb's version contains in-frame clones alone and is incomplete. This table has 60,000 to 80,000 clones, 84% appearing once. Sequencing was performed on peripheral blood. The receptors shown here come from a man in his forties or fifties with active COVID-19. Both conserved end residues are part of each CDR3. The D gene is left open where the match is weak. Clone size appears in some rows only: once, few, many, or a class for an expanded clone.

>TRBJ1-2|TRBV6-1|.|.
TGTGCCAGCAGTGAAGCGCTTACGGGGGGACGCTATGGCTACACCTTC
CASSEALTGGRYGYTF
>TRBJ1-2|TRBV5-1|few|.
TGCGCCAGCAGCTTGGAATCAGCTAACTATGGCTACACCTTC
CASSLESANYGYTF
>TRBJ1-4|TRBV2|.|.
TGTGCCAGCAATAGCGGGCCACCTGAAAAACTGTTTTTT
CASNSGPPEKLFF
>TRBJ2-5|TRBV6-6|.|.
TGTGCCAGCAGCCATAAGCTGCCCAGCGTCAGGACCCAGTACTTC
CASSHKLPSVRTQYF
>TRBJ2-1|TRBV7-6|medium-sized|TRBD2
TGTGCCAGCAGCTTAAGACTAGCGGGGGAAACGTACAATGAGCAGTTCTTC
CASSLRLAGETYNEQFF
>TRBJ2-7|TRBV12-5|.|TRBD1
TGTGCTAGTGGTTTGGGGGACAGGGGCTACGAGCAGTACTTC
CASGLGDRGYEQYF
>TRBJ2-2|TRBV6-6|.|.
TGTGCCAGCAGTTACCCCGGGGTGGTGGAGACCGGGGAGCTGTTTTTT
CASSYPGVVETGELFF
>TRBJ2-6|TRBV19|.|TRBD1
TGTGCCAGTAAACGTACAGGGGGCGGGATAGGGGCCAACGTCCTGACTTTC
CASKRTGGGIGANVLTF
>TRBJ2-1|TRBV2|.|TRBD1
TGTGCCAGCAGTGTAGGACAGGTCCTCTACAATGAGCAGTTCTTC
CASSVGQVLYNEQFF
>TRBJ1-2|TRBV27|.|TRBD1
TGTGCCAGCAGTTTCAGGGGGGTGGGGGATGGCTACACCTTC
CASSFRGVGDGYTF
>TRBJ1-5|TRBV4-1|.|.
TGCGCCAGCAGCCAGCGATGGGGCGACAATCAGCCCCAGCATTTT
CASSQRWGDNQPQHF
>TRBJ2-5|TRBV27|.|TRBD2
TGTGCCAGCAGTTTACGGCGGGAGGAGACCCAGTACTTC
CASSLRREETQYF
>TRBJ2-7|TRBV18|few|TRBD2
TGTGCCAGCTCACCTACGGGAGGGCCCTACGAGCAGTACTTC
CASSPTGGPYEQYF
>TRBJ1-1|TRBV21-1|.|.
TGTGCCAGCAGCAAAGCAAGGGAGACTGAAGCTTTCTTT
CASSKARETEAFF
>TRBJ2-1|TRBV9|once|.
TGTGCCAGCAGCGTAGAAGCGGGTAGATGGCACAATGAGCAGTTCTTC
CASSVEAGRWHNEQFF
>TRBJ2-3|TRBV7-2|.|TRBD2
TGTGCCAGCAGCTTAGGTCGGGCGGGAGGTCCCACAGATACGCAGTATTTT
CASSLGRAGGPTDTQYF
>TRBJ1-5|TRBV6-6|.|TRBD1
TGTGCCAGCAGTCCCTCGGGACAGTCGTCGCCCCAGCATTTT
CASSPSGQSSPQHF
>TRBJ2-5|TRBV21-1|.|.
TGTGCCAGCAGCAAATATCGGAAAAGAGGGGAGACCCAGTACTTC
CASSKYRKRGETQYF
>TRBJ2-7|TRBV18|.|TRBD2
TGTGCCAGCTCATCCGGGACTAGCGGCTACGAGCAGTACTTC
CASSSGTSGYEQYF
>TRBJ1-4|TRBV7-2|.|TRBD1
TGTGCCAGCAGCTTAGCCGGGACAGGATATGAAAAACTGTTTTTT
CASSLAGTGYEKLFF
>TRBJ1-5|TRBV4-1|many|TRBD1
TGCGCCAGCAGCCAAGTACTGCAGGGGGCTCAGCCCCAGCATTTT
CASSQVLQGAQPQHF
>TRBJ2-2|TRBV5-1|.|.
TGCGCCAGCAGCTCATCGGGACACGACACCGGGGAGCTGTTTTTT
CASSSSGHDTGELFF
>TRBJ1-2|TRBV2|.|TRBD1
TGTGCCAGCAGAGGGGACAGGGGATATGGCTACACCTTC
CASRGDRGYGYTF
>TRBJ1-2|TRBV27|.|.
TGTGCCAGCACCACACTACAGGGTCTCGGTGGCTACACCTTC
CASTTLQGLGGYTF
>TRBJ2-1|TRBV9|.|.
TGTGCCAGCAGCGTGGCCTCAGCGGTGATTGAGCAGTTCTTC
CASSVASAVIEQFF
>TRBJ2-7|TRBV18|.|.
TGTGCCAGCTCACCCGGGGGCGGGGGCGCGGTCTACGAGCAGTACTTC
CASSPGGGGAVYEQYF
>TRBJ2-6|TRBV2|once|TRBD1
TGTGCCAGCAGGGGGGGGACAGGGCGTCCCGGGCTCTCTGGGGCCAACGTCCTGACTTTC
CASRGGTGRPGLSGANVLTF
>TRBJ1-1|TRBV7-9|.|.
TGTGCCAGCAGCTTAGGTGGGGGGACTGAAGCTTTCTTT
CASSLGGGTEAFF
>TRBJ1-2|TRBV4-1|.|.
TGCGCCAGCAGCCAAGGCACAGGACCCTATGGCTACACCTTC
CASSQGTGPYGYTF
>TRBJ2-1|TRBV2|.|TRBD2
TGTGCCAGCAGTTCAGGGACTAGCGGGGGTTGGGACAATGAGCAGTTCTTC
CASSSGTSGGWDNEQFF
>TRBJ2-2|TRBV30|once|.
TGTGCCTGGAGACGGGACAACGGTGGGACCGGGGAGCTGTTTTTT
CAWRRDNGGTGELFF
>TRBJ2-3|TRBV28|.|.
TGTGCCAGCAGCCGTAGCACAGATACGCAGTATTTT
CASSRSTDTQYF
>TRBJ1-1|TRBV29-1|.|TRBD1
TGCAGCGTTGGGCCAGGACAGGGGGTTACTGAAGCTTTCTTT
CSVGPGQGVTEAFF
>TRBJ2-7|TRBV21-1|.|.
TGTGCCAGCAGCAAAAAAAGCCGGAGGGTATCCTACGAGCAGTACTTC
CASSKKSRRVSYEQYF
>TRBJ2-5|TRBV29-1|.|.
TGCAGCGTTGACCGGGAGACCCAGTACTTC
CSVDRETQYF
>TRBJ2-7|TRBV7-8|.|.
TGTGCCAGCAGCCCGAGGGGGGGGGAACAGCAGTACTTC
CASSPRGGEQQYF
>TRBJ2-7|TRBV5-1|.|.
TGCGCCAGCAGCTTGACAGACTACGAGCAGTACTTC
CASSLTDYEQYF
>TRBJ2-3|TRBV5-1|.|TRBD1
TGCGCCAGCAGCCGGGACAGGTTGGGAGCAGATACGCAGTATTTT
CASSRDRLGADTQYF
>TRBJ2-1|TRBV5-6|once|.
TGTGCCAGCTCCTGGGAGAGGGAGCAGTTCTTC
CASSWEREQFF
>TRBJ1-1|TRBV29-1|.|.
TGTCGGGGGGGATCTTGGACTGAAGCTTTCTTT
CRGGSWTEAFF
>TRBJ1-4|TRBV6-5|.|TRBD1
TGTGCCAGCATGAGATGGACAGGGAATAATGAAAAACTGTTTTTT
CASMRWTGNNEKLFF
>TRBJ1-1|TRBV5-4|.|.
TGTGCCAGCAGACTTAAGGGGGACAACACTGAAGCTTTCTTT
CASRLKGDNTEAFF
>TRBJ1-5|TRBV5-8|.|TRBD1
TGTGCCAGCAGCATGGGACAGTTTAATCAGCCCCAGCATTTT
CASSMGQFNQPQHF
>TRBJ2-5|TRBV7-2|.|.
TGTGCCAGCAGCACCGGGGAGACCCAGTACTTC
CASSTGETQYF
>TRBJ1-3|TRBV2|.|.
TGTGCCAGCATCCTAGAGGGGGGGGCGCCGGGAAACACCATATATTTT
CASILEGGAPGNTIYF
>TRBJ2-5|TRBV7-6|.|.
TGTGCCAGCAGCTTATCGTCCCTAGCGCCCCAAGAGACCCAGTACTTC
CASSLSSLAPQETQYF
>TRBJ2-5|TRBV5-1|.|.
TGCGCCAGCAGCTTGGGGGCAGGGTCTGAGACCCAGTACTTC
CASSLGAGSETQYF
>TRBJ2-5|TRBV7-7|.|TRBD2
TGTGCCAGCAGCAAGGAAGCGGGGGGGCAAGAGACCCAGTACTTC
CASSKEAGGQETQYF
>TRBJ2-1|TRBV5-1|.|.
TGCGCCAGCAGCCGGGATACTGAGCAGTTCTTC
CASSRDTEQFF
>TRBJ1-1|TRBV5-5|.|TRBD1
TGTGCCAGCAGCCTGGGACAGACCTTTGAAGCTTTCTTT
CASSLGQTFEAFF
>TRBJ2-5|TRBV10-3|.|TRBD1
TGTGCCATTAACTCCGGACAGGGTGGTGAAGAGACCCAGTACTTC
CAINSGQGGEETQYF
>TRBJ2-7|TRBV27|.|TRBD1
TGTGCCAGCACTAAGGTGCAGGGGGCCTACGAGCAGTACTTC
CASTKVQGAYEQYF